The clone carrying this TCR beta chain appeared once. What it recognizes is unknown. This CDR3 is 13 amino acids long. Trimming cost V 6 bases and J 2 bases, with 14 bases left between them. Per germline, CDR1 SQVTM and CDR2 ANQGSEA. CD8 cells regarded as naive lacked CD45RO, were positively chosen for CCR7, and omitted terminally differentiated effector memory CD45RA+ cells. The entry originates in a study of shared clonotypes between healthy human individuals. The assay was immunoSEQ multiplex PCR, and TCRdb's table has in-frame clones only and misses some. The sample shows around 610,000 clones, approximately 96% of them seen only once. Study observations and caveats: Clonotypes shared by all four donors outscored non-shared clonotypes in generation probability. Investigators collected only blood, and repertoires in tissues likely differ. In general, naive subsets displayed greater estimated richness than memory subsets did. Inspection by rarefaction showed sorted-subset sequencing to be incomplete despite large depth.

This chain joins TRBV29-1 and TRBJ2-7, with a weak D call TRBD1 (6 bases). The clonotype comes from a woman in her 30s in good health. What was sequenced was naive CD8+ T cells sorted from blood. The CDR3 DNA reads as TGCAGCGTACAGGGATGGACCGCCTACGAGCAGTACTTC. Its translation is CSVQGWTAYEQYF.